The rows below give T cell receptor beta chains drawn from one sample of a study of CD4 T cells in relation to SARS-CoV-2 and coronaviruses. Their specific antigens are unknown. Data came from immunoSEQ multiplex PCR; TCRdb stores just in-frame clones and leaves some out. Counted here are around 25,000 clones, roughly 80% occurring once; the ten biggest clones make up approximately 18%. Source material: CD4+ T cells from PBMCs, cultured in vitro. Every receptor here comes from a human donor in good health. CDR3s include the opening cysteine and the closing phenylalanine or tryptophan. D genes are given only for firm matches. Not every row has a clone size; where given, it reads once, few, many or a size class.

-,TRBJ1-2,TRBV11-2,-,TGTGCCAGCAGCTTAGTATGGGGACTCGGAGACTATGGCTACACCTTC,CASSLVWGLGDYGYTF
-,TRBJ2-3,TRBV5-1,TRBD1,TGCGCCAGCAGCTTGGGGGGACAGGGGGCAACAGATACGCAGTATTTT,CASSLGGQGATDTQYF
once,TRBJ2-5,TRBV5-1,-,TGCGCCAGCAGTTTAGGTCAGAGCCTGCAAGAGACCCAGTACTTC,CASSLGQSLQETQYF
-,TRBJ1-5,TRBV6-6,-,TGTGCCAGCAGTTTTGTCGGCGACACTCATCAGCCCCAGCATTTT,CASSFVGDTHQPQHF
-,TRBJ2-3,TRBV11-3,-,TGTGCCAGCAGCCACGGGAGAATCACAGATACGCAGTATTTT,CASSHGRITDTQYF
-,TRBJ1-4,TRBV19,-,TGTGCCAGTAGAGGACAAGGTGAAAAACTGTTTTTT,CASRGQGEKLFF
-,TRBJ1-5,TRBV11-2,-,TGTGCCAGCAGCTTAGACGGCACCGGGGGTCAGCCCCAGCATTTT,CASSLDGTGGQPQHF
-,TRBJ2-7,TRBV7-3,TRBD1,TGTGCCAGCAGCCCCGGGACAGGGACTAACGAGCAGTACTTC,CASSPGTGTNEQYF
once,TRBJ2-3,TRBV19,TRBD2,TGTGCCAGTAGTATTTCGGCGGGGGGAGTCCTCACAGATACGCAGTATTTT,CASSISAGGVLTDTQYF
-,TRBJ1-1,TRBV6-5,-,TGTGCCAGCAGCACTTGGGGCAGGGGCAACACTGAAGCTTTCTTT,CASSTWGRGNTEAFF
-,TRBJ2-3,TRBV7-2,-,TGTGCCAGCAGCTTAGAAGATGGTACAGGATGGGATACGCAGTATTTT,CASSLEDGTGWDTQYF
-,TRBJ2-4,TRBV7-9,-,TGTGCCAGCAGCTTGACTGGGGGTTCCAAAAACATTCAGTACTTC,CASSLTGGSKNIQYF
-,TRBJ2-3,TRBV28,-,TGTGCCAGCAGTTCCCCCGGGGCTACAGATACGCAGTATTTT,CASSSPGATDTQYF
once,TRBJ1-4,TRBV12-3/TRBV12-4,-,TGTGCCAGCAAATCCGGATTCTCTGAAAAACTGTTTTTT,CASKSGFSEKLFF
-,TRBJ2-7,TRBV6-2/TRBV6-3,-,TGTGCCAGCAGTTACTCCGGCTGGATGGGCTCCTACGAGCAGTACTTC,CASSYSGWMGSYEQYF
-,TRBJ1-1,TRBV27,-,TGTGCCAGCAGCTCCCCCGGCGAGGGGCTGGTGAGTGCTTTCTTT,CASSSPGEGLVSAFF
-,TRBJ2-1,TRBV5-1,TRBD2,TGCGCCAGCAGCTTGCAGCCGGGACTAGCTGGTAATGAGCAGTTCTTC,CASSLQPGLAGNEQFF
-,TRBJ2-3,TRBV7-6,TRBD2,TGTGCCAGCAGCTTAGCGCAGCGGGGGCTGGGGGATACGCAGTATTTT,CASSLAQRGLGDTQYF
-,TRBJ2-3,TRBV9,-,TGTGCCAGCAGCGCCTCGGGTACGGGGATAGATACGCAGTATTTT,CASSASGTGIDTQYF
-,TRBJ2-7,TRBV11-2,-,TGTGCCAGCAGCTTCGAGGGGGGGGAGCAGTACTTC,CASSFEGGEQYF